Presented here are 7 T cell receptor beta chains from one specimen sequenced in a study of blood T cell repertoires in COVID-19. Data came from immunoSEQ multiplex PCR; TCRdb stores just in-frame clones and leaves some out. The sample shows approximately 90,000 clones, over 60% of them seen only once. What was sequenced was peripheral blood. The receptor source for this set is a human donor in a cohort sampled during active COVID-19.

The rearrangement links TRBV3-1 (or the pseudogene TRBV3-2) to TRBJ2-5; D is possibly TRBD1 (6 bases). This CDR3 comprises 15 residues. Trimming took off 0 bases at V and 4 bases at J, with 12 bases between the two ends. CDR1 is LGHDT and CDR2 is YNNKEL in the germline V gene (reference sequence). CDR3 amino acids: CASSQEGTHRETQYF. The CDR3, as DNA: TGTGCCAGCAGCCAAGAAGGGACACATCGAGAGACCCAGTACTTC.

The CDR3 reads CASSLNSPRENIQYF. For the CDR3, the DNA is TGTGCCAGCAGCTTAAACTCCCCTCGAGAAAACATTCAGTACTTC. V is TRBV11-2 and J is TRBJ2-4; D ambiguous. CDR3 length: 15 residues. V lost 2 bases to trimming and J lost 5 bases, with 13 bases between them. Germline CDR1 and CDR2: SGHAT and FQNNGV.

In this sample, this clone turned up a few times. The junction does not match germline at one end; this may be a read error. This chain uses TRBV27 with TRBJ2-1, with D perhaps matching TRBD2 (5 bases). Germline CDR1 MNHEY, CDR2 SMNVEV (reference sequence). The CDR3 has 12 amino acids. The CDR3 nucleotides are TGTGCCAGCAGTACCCCTGTCGGGAATCTGATCTTC. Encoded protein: CASSTPVGNLIF.

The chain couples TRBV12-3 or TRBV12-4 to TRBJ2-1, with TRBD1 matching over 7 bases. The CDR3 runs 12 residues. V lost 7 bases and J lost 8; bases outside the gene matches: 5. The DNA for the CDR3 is TGTGCCAGCACAAAACAGGGGTATGAGCAGTTCTTC. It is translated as CASTKQGYEQFF.

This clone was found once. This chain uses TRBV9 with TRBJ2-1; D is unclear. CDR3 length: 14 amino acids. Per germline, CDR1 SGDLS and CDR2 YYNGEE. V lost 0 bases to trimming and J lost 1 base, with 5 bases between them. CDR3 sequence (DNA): TGTGCCAGCAGCGTAGATAGATCCTACAATGAGCAGTTCTTC. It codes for CASSVDRSYNEQFF.

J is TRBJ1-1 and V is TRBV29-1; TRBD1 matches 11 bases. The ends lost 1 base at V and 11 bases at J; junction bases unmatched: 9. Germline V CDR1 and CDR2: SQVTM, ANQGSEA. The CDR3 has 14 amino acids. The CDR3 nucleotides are TGCAGCGTTGAAGTAACACGGGGACAGGGGGGCGCTTTCTTT. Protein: CSVEVTRGQGGAFF.

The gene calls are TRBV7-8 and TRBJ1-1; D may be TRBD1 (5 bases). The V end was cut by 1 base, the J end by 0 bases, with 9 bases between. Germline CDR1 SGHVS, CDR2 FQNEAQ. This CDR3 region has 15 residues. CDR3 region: CASSLVGGMNTEAFF. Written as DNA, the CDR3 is TGTGCCAGCAGCTTAGTGGGGGGAATGAACACTGAAGCTTTCTTT.